The 21 T cell receptor beta chains below all came from one sample that was sequenced in a study of PD-L1 blockade in urothelial cancer. Libraries were prepared by immunoSEQ multiplex PCR; TCRdb keeps only in-frame clonotypes and omits some of them. The sample lists tens of thousands of clones, approximately 90% seen once, with just under 2% in the top ten. This specimen consisted of PBMCs, obtained around atezolizumab (anti-PD-L1) treatment. The source of these receptors is a man aged 60 to 69 with urothelial cancer.

V is TRBV5-1 and J is TRBJ2-1; 14 positions match TRBD2. Trimming cost V 5 bases and J 10 bases; bases outside gene matches: 5. Per germline, CDR1 SGHRS and CDR2 YFSETQ. The CDR3 has 14 residues. The CDR3 is CASRYGTSGREQFF. For the CDR3, the DNA is TGCGCCAGCAGATATGGGACTAGCGGGAGAGAGCAGTTCTTC. Together with reference TRBV5-1 and TRBJ2-1, the CDR3 gives the full variable domain: KAGVTQTPRYLIKTRGQQVTLSCSPISGHRSVSWYQQTPGQGLQFLFEYFSETQRNKGNFPGRFSGRQFSNSRSEMNVSTLELGDSALYLCASRYGTSGREQFFGPGTRLTVL.

J is TRBJ2-5 and V is TRBV11-2; 11 bases map to TRBD2. This CDR3 comprises 18 residues. V lost 2 bases to trimming and J lost 2 bases; unmatched junction nucleotides: 10. Per the germline V gene, CDR1 is SGHAT and CDR2 is FQNNGV. CDR3 nucleotides: TGTGCCAGCAGCTTACGCCCCTTAGCGGGAGGGCGGCAAGAGACCCAGTACTTC. The encoded protein is CASSLRPLAGGRQETQYF.

This clone appeared a single time. The same CDR3 arises from other DNA sequences in this sample as well. This chain uses TRBV4-2 with TRBJ2-7; 12 bases fit TRBD1. Looked up from germline, CDR1 is LGHNA and CDR2 is YNFKEQ. The ends lost 4 bases at V and 4 bases at J; junction bases unmatched: 2. The CDR3 is made up of 14 amino acids. The CDR3 DNA follows: TGTGCCAGCAGCCCGGGACAGGGGGCTTACGAGCAGTACTTC. Translating gives CASSPGQGAYEQYF.

CDR3 nucleotide sequence: TGTGCCAGCAGCCCGGGACAGGGCCCCAATGGCTACACCTTC. Translating it yields CASSPGQGPNGYTF. The chain joins TRBV9 to TRBJ1-2; 9 positions agree with TRBD1. Unmatched junction bases numbered 7, after V lost 4 bases and J lost 6 bases. Looked up from germline, CDR1 is SGDLS and CDR2 is YYNGEE. The CDR3 sequence is 14 residues long.

The chain recombines TRBV19 with TRBJ2-1; 11 nucleotides match TRBD2. In germline, CDR1 is LNHDA, CDR2 SQIVND (reference sequence). Unmatched junction bases numbered 11, after V lost 5 bases and J lost 8 bases. The CDR3 consists of 16 residues. The CDR3 DNA follows: TGTGCCAGTAGTCCCCGACGGGGGACTAGCGGCGATGAGCAGTTCTTC. Its protein is CASSPRRGTSGDEQFF.

The V and J genes are TRBV5-1 and TRBJ2-7; D not resolved. The CDR3 length is 13 residues. The V end was cut by 5 bases, the J end by 2 bases, with 11 bases between. Germline V gives CDR1 SGHRS, CDR2 YFSETQ. The CDR3 protein is CASSGTGPYEQYF. CDR3 bases: TGCGCCAGCAGTGGTACCGGTCCCTACGAGCAGTACTTC.

This chain connects TRBV6-5 to TRBJ2-7; 7 positions agree with TRBD1. CDR3 size: 14 residues. CDR1 MNHEY and CDR2 SVGAGI come from the germline V gene. Trimming took 5 bases from V and 4 from J; bases not matched to a gene: 8. Here the CDR3 DNA reads TGTGCCAGCAGTGACCGGGACAGACAGTACGAGCAGTACTTC. Encoded protein: CASSDRDRQYEQYF.

The rearrangement joins TRBV6-1 to TRBJ2-6; tentative D call: TRBD1 (5 bases). Germline loops: CDR1 MNHNS, CDR2 SASEGT. The CDR3 contains 15 residues. V lost 2 bases to trimming and J lost 8 bases, with 13 bases between them. The CDR3 spells CASSEQGTVSNVLTF. In DNA, the CDR3 is TGTGCCAGCAGTGAACAGGGAACCGTGTCCAACGTCCTGACTTTC.

The rearrangement links TRBV11-1 to TRBJ2-1, with D unresolved. The CDR3 loop spans 14 amino acids. Germline CDR1 is SGHAT and CDR2 is FQDESV (reference sequence). The V end lost 4 bases, the J end lost 7 bases, and 14 bases lay between the germline ends. Here the CDR3 reads CASSYGPPGNEQFF. CDR3 nucleotide sequence: TGTGCCAGCAGCTACGGCCCCCCCGGGAATGAGCAGTTCTTC.

The chain couples TRBV7-2 to TRBJ2-7; D is unresolved. V was shortened by 3 bases and J by 4 bases, with 7 bases between the two germline ends. The CDR3 length is 12 residues. Germline V CDR1 and CDR2: SGHTA, FQGNSA. Here the CDR3 DNA reads TGTGCCAGCAGCTTCGACTGGTACGAGCAGTACTTC. It yields the protein CASSFDWYEQYF.

The V call is TRBV13, the J call TRBJ2-1; D is possibly TRBD2 (6 bases). Germline V lookup: CDR1 PRHDT, CDR2 FYEKMQ (reference sequence). This CDR3 comprises 14 residues. V was cut by 2 bases and J by 8 bases, with 13 bases left in between. CDR3 sequence reads: CASSLRGRNDEQFF. In DNA, the CDR3 is TGTGCCAGCAGCTTACGTGGGAGGAATGATGAGCAGTTCTTC.

The V gene is TRBV5-1, the J gene TRBJ2-2; D not resolved. The germline gives CDR1 SGHRS, CDR2 YFSETQ. The CDR3 extends over 15 amino acids. V lost 0 bases to trimming and J lost 4 bases, with 10 bases between them. As DNA, the CDR3 is TGCGCCAGCAGCTTGGCGGCGGCCTCCACCGGGGAGCTGTTTTTT. It is translated as CASSLAAASTGELFF.

This clone has just one count. CDR3 coding DNA: TGTGCCAGCAGTCCCTGGGACAGGGGTTCACCCCTCCACTTT. Residues: CASSPWDRGSPLHF. The rearrangement uses TRBV27 and TRBJ1-6, with 10 bases that match TRBD1. This CDR3 has 14 residues. Germline V lookup: CDR1 MNHEY, CDR2 SMNVEV (reference sequence). The V and J ends lost 5 bases and 9 bases, in that order; junction bases with no gene match: 4.

The CDR3 region has the DNA TGCGCCAGCAGCTGGTCGGTGAACACTGAAGCTTTCTTT. Translating gives CASSWSVNTEAFF. The chain links TRBV5-1 to TRBJ1-1; D remains unclear. The CDR3 length is 13 residues. Germline CDR1 SGHRS, CDR2 YFSETQ. V lost 3 bases and J lost 0, with 6 bases in between.

In DNA, the CDR3 is TGTGCCACCCACGGGGGGCAGACCGGGGAGCTGTTTTTT. It specifies CATHGGQTGELFF. V usage is TRBV10-3 and J usage is TRBJ2-2; a possible D gene is TRBD2 (7 bases). V was clipped by 10 bases and J by 5 bases, with 14 bases between them. Germline assignment: CDR1 ENHRY and CDR2 SYGVKD. The CDR3 is 13 residues long.

The J gene is TRBJ1-3, the V gene TRBV6-1; no reliable D call. In germline, CDR1 is MNHNS, CDR2 SASEGT. The CDR3 runs to 13 residues. V was clipped by 8 bases and J by 2 bases, with 10 bases between them. CDR3: CASRGSPGNTIYF. DNA of the CDR3: TGTGCCAGCCGTGGGAGCCCTGGAAACACCATATATTTT.

This chain uses TRBV27 with TRBJ1-5, with a weak D call TRBD1 (6 bases). Per the germline V gene, CDR1 is MNHEY and CDR2 is SMNVEV (reference sequence). Between the trimmed V and J ends, which lost 2 bases and 4 bases, there was a span of 12 bases. There are 15 residues in the CDR3. DNA for the CDR3: TGTGCCAGCAGTTTACGAGGGGGACGGAATCAGCCCCAGCATTTT. Its translation: CASSLRGGRNQPQHF.

This chain links TRBV7-9 with TRBJ2-7; D is ambiguous. The V and J ends lost 3 bases and 6 bases respectively, with 9 bases between them. The CDR3 loop spans 12 amino acids. Germline V CDR1 and CDR2: SEHNR, FQNEAQ (reference sequence). CDR3 DNA sequence: TGTGCCAGCAGCTTGCCCGACTCCGAGCAGTACTTC. It codes for CASSLPDSEQYF.

The chain recombines TRBV7-8 with TRBJ1-2; TRBD1 matches at 9 bases. The CDR3 has 16 amino acids. Germline CDR1 is SGHVS and CDR2 is FQNEAQ. The trim removed 4 bases at V and 3 bases at J, leaving 9 bases unmatched. Written as DNA, the CDR3 is TGTGCCAGCAGCTACCCAAGGACAGGGGAATACTATGGCTACACCTTC. It is translated as CASSYPRTGEYYGYTF.

This chain uses TRBV19 with TRBJ2-1, with 7 bases identical to TRBD2. V trimming: 4 bases; J trimming: 6 bases; junction bases outside the gene matches: 15. This CDR3 is built from 17 residues. The germline CDR1 and CDR2 sequences are LNHDA and SQIVND (reference sequence). The CDR3 is CASSRGGSLTGRNEQFF. Written as DNA, the CDR3 is TGTGCCAGTAGTAGGGGAGGGAGTTTGACGGGGCGCAATGAGCAGTTCTTC. The variable domain in full, completed from reference TRBV19 and TRBJ2-1, reads DGGITQSPKYLFRKEGQNVTLSCEQNLNHDAMYWYRQDPGQGLRLIYYSQIVNDFQKGDIAEGYSVSREKKESFPLTVTSAQKNPTAFYLCASSRGGSLTGRNEQFFGPGTRLTVL.

This chain connects TRBV4-1 to TRBJ2-7; 9 bases line up with TRBD2. J was trimmed by 2 bases and V by 3 bases; bases with no gene match: 8. The CDR3 consists of 16 residues. Germline V gene data show CDR1 as MGHRA and CDR2 as YSYEKL. The DNA of the CDR3 is TGCGCCAGCAGCCAGGACGCGGGGGGGTCACCCTACGAGCAGTACTTC. This sequence encodes CASSQDAGGSPYEQYF.